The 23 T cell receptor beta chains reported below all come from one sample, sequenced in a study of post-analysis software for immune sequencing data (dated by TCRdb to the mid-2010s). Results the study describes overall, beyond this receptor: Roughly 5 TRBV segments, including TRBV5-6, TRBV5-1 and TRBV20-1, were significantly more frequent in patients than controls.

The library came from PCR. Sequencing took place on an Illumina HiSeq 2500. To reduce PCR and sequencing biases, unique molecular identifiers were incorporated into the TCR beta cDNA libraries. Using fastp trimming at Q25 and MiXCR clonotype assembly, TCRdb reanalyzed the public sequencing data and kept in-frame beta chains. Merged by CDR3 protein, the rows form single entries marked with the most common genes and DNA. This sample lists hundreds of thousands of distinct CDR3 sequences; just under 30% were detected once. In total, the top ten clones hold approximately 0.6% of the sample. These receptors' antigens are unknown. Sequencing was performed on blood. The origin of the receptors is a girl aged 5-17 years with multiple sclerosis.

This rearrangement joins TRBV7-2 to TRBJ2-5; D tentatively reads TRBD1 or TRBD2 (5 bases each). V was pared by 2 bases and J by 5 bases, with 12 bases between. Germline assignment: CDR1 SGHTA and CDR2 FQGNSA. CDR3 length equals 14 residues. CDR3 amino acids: CASSLTGLAETQYF. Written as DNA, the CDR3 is TGTGCCAGCAGCTTAACAGGACTCGCGGAGACCCAGTACTTC.

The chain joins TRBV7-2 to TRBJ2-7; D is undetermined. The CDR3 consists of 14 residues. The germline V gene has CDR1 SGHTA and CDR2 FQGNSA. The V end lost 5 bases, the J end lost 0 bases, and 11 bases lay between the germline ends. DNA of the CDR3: TGTGCCAGCAGCCTCGCGCGGCACTCCTACGAGCAGTACTTC. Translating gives CASSLARHSYEQYF.

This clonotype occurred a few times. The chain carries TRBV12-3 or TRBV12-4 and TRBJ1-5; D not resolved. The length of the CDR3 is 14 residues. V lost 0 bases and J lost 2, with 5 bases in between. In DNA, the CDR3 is TGTGCCAGCAGTTTAGCCCAGGGCAATCAGCCCCAGCATTTT. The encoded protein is CASSLAQGNQPQHF.

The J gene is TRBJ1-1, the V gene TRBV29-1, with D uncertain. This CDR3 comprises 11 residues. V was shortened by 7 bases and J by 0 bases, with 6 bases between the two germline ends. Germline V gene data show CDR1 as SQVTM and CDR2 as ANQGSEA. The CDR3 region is CSALLNTEAFF. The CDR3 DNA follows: TGCAGCGCCCTCTTGAACACTGAAGCTTTCTTT.

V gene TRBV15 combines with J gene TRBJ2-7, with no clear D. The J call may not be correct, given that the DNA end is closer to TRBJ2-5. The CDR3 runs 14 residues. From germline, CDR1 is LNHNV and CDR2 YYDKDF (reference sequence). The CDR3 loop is CATSREPDLGTQYF. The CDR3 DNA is TGTGCCACCAGCAGAGAACCGGATCTTGGGACCCAGTACTTC.

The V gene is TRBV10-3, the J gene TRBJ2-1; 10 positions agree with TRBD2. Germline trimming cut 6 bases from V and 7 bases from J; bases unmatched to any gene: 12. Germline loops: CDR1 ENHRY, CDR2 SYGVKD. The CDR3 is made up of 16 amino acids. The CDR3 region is CAIRELLAGSGNEQFF. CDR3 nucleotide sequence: TGTGCCATCAGGGAGCTACTAGCGGGATCTGGAAATGAGCAGTTCTTC.

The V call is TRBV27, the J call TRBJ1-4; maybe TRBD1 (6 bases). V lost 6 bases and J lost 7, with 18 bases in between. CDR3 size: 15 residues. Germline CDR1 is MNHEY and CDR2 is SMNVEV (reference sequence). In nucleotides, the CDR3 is TGTGCCAGCAGGAGGGCCGGAACAGGGTCTGAAAAACTGTTTTTT. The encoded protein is CASRRAGTGSEKLFF.

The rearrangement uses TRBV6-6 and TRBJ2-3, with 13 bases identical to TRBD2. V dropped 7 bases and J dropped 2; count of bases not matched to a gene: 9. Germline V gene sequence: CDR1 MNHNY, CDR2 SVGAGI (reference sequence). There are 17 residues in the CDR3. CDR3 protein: CASTPGTSGTYTDTQYF. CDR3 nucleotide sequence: TGTGCCAGCACCCCCGGGACTAGCGGGACCTACACAGATACGCAGTATTTT.

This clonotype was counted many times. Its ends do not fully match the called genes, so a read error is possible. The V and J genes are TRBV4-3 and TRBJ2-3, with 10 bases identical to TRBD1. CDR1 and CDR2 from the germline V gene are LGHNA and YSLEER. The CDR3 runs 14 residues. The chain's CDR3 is CASSQDRGTDTQYF. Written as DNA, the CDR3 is TGTGCCAGCAGCCAGGACAGGGGGACAGATACGCAGTATTTT.

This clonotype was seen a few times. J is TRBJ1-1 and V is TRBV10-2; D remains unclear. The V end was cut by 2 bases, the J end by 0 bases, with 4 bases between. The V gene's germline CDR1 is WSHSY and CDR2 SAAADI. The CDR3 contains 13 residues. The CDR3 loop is CASSEVLNTEAFF. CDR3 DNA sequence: TGCGCCAGCAGTGAGGTTTTGAACACTGAAGCTTTCTTT.

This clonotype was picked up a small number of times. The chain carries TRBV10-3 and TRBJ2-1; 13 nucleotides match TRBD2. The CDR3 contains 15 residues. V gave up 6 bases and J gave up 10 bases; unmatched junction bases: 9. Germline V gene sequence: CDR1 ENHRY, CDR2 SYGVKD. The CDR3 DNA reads TGTGCCATCAGGGGGACTAGCGGGATCTCCAACGAGCAGTTCTTC. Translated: CAIRGTSGISNEQFF.

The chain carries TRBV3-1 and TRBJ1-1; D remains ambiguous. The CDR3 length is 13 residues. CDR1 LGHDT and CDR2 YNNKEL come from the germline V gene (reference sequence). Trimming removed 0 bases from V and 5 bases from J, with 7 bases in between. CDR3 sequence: CASSQDEWTEAFF. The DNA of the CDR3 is TGTGCCAGCAGCCAAGACGAGTGGACTGAAGCTTTCTTT.

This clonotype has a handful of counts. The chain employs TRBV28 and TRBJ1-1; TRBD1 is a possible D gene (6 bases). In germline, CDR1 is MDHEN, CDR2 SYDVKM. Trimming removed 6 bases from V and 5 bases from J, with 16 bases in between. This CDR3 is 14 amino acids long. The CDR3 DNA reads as TGTGCCAGCAGCATTAAAGGGGGGAGAACTGAAGCTTTCTTT. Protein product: CASSIKGGRTEAFF. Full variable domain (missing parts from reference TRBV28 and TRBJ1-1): DVKVTQSSRYLVKRTGEKVFLECVQDMDHENMFWYRQDPGLGLRLIYFSYDVKMKEKGDIPEGYSVSREKKERFSLILESASTNQTSMYLCASSIKGGRTEAFFGQGTRLTVV.

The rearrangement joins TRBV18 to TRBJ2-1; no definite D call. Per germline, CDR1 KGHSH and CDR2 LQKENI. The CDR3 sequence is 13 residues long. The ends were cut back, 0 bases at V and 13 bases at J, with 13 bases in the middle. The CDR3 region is CASSPPWFETQFF. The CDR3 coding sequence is TGTGCCAGCTCACCACCGTGGTTCGAGACCCAGTTCTTC.

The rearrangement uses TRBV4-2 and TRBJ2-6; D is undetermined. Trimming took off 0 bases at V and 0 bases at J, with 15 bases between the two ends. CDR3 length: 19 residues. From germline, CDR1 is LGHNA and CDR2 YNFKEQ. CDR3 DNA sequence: TGTGCCAGCAGCCAAGAGTGGGCAGGCACCTCCTCTGGGGCCAACGTCCTGACTTTC. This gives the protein CASSQEWAGTSSGANVLTF.

CDR3 loop: CASSRGGAGSTEAFF. The CDR3 DNA follows: TGTGCCAGCAGCCGAGGGGGCGCCGGGAGCACTGAAGCTTTCTTT. V usage is TRBV13 and J usage is TRBJ1-1; TRBD1 agrees at 7 bases. This CDR3 region has 15 residues. Germline V lookup: CDR1 PRHDT, CDR2 FYEKMQ (reference sequence). With 5 bases clipped from V and 4 bases from J, the junction kept 10 bases outside the gene matches.

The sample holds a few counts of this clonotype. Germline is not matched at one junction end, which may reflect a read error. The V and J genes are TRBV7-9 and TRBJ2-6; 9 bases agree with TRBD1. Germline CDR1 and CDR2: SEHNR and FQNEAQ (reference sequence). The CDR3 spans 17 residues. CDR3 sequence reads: CASSPGQGLSGADVLTF. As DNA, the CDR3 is TGTGCCAGCAGCCCGGGACAGGGACTCTCTGGGGCCGACGTCCTGACTTTC.

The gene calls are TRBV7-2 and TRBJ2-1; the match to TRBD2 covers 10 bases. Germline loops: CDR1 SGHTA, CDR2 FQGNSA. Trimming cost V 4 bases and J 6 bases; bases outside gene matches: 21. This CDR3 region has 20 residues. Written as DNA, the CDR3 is TGTGCCAGCAGCTCTGAACCCCCTCTGAGCGGGGGGGCGGCTTGCAATGAGCAGTTCTTC. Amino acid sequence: CASSSEPPLSGGAACNEQFF.

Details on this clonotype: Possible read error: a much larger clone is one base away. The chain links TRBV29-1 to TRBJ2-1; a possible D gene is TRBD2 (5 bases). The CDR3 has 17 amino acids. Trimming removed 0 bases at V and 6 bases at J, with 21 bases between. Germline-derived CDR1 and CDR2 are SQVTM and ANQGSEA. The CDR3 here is CSVEDLACGRLPNEQFF. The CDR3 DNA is TGCAGCGTTGAAGATCTGGCTTGCGGGCGATTACCCAATGAGCAGTTCTTC.

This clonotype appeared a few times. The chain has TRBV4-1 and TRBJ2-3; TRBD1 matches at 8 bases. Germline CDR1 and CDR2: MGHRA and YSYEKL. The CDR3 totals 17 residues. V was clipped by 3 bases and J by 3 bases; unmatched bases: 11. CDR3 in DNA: TGCGCCAGCAGCCACCAGGGGGCGGTGGGTCGGACAGATACGCAGTATTTT. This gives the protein CASSHQGAVGRTDTQYF.

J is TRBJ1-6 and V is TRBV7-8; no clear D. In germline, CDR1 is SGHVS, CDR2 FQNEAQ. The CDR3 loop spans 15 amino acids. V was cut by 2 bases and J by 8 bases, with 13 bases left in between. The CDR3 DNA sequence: TGTGCCAGCAGCTTAAAGAGGTTTCTCGATTCACCCCTCCACTTT. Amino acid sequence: CASSLKRFLDSPLHF.

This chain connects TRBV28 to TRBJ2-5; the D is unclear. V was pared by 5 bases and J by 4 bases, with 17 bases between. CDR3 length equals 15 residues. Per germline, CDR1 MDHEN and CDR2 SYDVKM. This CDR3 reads CASSPLGRDPETQYF. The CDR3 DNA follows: TGTGCCAGCAGTCCCCTAGGAAGAGACCCAGAGACCCAGTACTTC.

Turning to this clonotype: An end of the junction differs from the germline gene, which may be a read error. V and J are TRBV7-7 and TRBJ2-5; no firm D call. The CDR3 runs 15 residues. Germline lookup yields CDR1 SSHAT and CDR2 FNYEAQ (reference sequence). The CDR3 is CASSLVGDPTETQYF. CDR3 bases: TGTGCTAGCAGCTTAGTGGGCGATCCGACGGAGACCCAGTACTTC.